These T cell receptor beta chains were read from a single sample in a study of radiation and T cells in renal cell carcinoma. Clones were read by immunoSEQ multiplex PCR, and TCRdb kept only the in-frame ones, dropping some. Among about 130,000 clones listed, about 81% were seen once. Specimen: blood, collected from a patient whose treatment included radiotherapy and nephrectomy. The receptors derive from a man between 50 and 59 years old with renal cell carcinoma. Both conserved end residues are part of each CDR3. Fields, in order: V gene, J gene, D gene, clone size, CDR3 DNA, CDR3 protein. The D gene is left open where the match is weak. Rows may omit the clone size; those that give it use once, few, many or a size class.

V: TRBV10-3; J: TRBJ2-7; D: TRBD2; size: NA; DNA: TGTGCCACCCGGACTAGCGGGAGCGAGGGGTACGAGCAGTACTTC; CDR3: CATRTSGSEGYEQYF
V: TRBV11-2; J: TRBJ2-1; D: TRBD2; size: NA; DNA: TGTGCCAGCAGCTTCCAAGCGGGAGAGCAGTTCTTC; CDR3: CASSFQAGEQFF
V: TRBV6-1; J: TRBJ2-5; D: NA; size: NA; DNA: TGTGCCAGCAGTGGAATCGGGACACGTCAAGAGACCCAGTACTTC; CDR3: CASSGIGTRQETQYF
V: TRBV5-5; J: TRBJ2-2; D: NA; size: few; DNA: TGTGCCAGCAGCTTGCGGGAATTGGACACCGGGGAGCTGTTTTTT; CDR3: CASSLRELDTGELFF
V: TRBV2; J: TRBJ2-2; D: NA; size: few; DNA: TGTGCCAGCATAGATCGACTAGGGGTCGGCGGGGAGCTGTTTTTT; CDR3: CASIDRLGVGGELFF
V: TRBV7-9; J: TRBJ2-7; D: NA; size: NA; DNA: TGTGCCAGCAGCCCAAGGGGACGGACCTACGAGCAGTACTTC; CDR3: CASSPRGRTYEQYF
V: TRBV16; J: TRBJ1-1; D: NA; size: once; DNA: TGTGCCAGCAGCCAATCCCAACAGGTGAACACTGAAGCTTTCTTT; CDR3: CASSQSQQVNTEAFF
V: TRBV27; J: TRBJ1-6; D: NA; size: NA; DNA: TGTGCCAGCAGCATGACCGGAGATAATTCACCCCTCCACTTT; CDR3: CASSMTGDNSPLHF
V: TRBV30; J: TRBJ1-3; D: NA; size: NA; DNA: TGTGCCTGGAGTCAGGGAAACTCTGGAAACACCATATATTTT; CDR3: CAWSQGNSGNTIYF
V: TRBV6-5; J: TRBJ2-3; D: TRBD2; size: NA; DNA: TGTGCCAGCAGCCCCGTAGCGGGAGGGACAGATACGCAGTATTTT; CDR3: CASSPVAGGTDTQYF
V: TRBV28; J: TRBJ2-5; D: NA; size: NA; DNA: TGTGCCAGCAGACCAGGGTTCTCAGAGACCCAGTACTTC; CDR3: CASRPGFSETQYF
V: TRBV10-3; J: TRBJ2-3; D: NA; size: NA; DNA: TGTGCCATCAGTGAGACGGACCTCACAGATACGCAGTATTTT; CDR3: CAISETDLTDTQYF
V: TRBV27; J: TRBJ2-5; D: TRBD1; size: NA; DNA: TGTGCCAGCAGTTTGCAAGACAGGGGAGCTTGGGAGACCCAGTACTTC; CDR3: CASSLQDRGAWETQYF
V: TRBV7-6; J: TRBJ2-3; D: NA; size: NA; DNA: TGTGCCAGCAGCTCCCGTCCGGGACAAACCACAGATACGCAGTATTTT; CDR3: CASSSRPGQTTDTQYF
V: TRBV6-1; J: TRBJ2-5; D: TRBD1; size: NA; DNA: TGTGCCAGCAGTGTAATAGGACAGGGAGGAGAGACCCAGTACTTC; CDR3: CASSVIGQGGETQYF
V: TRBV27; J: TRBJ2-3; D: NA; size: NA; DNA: TGTGCCAGCAGTCCCCCACGATCCCCAGATACGCAGTATTTT; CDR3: CASSPPRSPDTQYF